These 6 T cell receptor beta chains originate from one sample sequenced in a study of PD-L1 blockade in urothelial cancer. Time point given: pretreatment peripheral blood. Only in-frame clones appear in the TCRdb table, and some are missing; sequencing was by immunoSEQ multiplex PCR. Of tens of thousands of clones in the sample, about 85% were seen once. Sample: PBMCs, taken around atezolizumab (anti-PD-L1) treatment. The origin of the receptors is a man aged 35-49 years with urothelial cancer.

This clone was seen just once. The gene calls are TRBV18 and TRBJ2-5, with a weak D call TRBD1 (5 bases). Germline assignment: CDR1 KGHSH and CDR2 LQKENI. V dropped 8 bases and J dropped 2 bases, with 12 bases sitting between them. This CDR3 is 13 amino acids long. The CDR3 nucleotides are TGTGCCAGCACGAGGACACCGCAAGAGACCCAGTACTTC. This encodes CASTRTPQETQYF.

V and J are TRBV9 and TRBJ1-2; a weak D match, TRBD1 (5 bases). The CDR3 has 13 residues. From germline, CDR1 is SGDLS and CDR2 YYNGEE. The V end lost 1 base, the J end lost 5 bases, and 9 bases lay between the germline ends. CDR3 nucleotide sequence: TGTGCCAGCAGCGTACTAGGGGATTATGGCTACACCTTC. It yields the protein CASSVLGDYGYTF.

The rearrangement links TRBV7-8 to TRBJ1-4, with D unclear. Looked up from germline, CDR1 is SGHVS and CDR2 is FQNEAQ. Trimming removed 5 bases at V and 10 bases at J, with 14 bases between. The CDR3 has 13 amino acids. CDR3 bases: TGTGCCAGCAGCCTCCGGACTGAGGGAAAACTGTTTTTT. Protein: CASSLRTEGKLFF.

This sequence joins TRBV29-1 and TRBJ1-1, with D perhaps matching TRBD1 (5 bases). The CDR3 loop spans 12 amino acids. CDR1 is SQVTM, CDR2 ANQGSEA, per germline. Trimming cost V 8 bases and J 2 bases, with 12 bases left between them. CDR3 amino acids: CSIAGINTEAFF. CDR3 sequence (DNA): TGCAGCATCGCAGGGATTAACACTGAAGCTTTCTTT.

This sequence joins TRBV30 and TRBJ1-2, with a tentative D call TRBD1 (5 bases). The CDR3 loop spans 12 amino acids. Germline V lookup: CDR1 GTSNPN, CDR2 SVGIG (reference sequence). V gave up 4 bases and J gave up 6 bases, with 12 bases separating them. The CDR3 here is CAWNTGSDGYTF. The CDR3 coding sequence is TGTGCCTGGAACACAGGTTCGGATGGCTACACCTTC. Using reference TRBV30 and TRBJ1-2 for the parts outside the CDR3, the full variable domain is SQTIHQWPATLVQPVGSPLSLECTVEGTSNPNLYWYRQAAGRGLQLLFYSVGIGQISSEVPQNLSASRPQDRQFILSSKKLLLSDSGFYLCAWNTGSDGYTFGSGTRLTVV.

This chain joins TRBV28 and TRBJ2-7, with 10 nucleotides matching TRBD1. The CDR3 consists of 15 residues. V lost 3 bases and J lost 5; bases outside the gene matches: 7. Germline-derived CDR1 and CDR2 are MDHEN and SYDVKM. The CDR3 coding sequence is TGTGCCAGCAGTTTGGGGATGGGACAGGGGCACGAGCAGTACTTC. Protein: CASSLGMGQGHEQYF.